The present T cell receptor beta chain was sequenced within a study of blood T cell repertoires in COVID-19. The table came from immunoSEQ multiplex PCR; TCRdb's copy has only in-frame clones and leaves some out. The sample lists 120,000 to 150,000 clones, approximately 87% occurring once. J lost 2 bases, V lost 5 bases, and 4 bases had no gene match. The CDR3 consists of 14 residues. Germline loops: CDR1 MNHEY, CDR2 SMNVEV (reference sequence). The chain has TRBV27 and TRBJ2-7; 9 positions agree with TRBD1. The clonotype was recovered from a woman between 50 and 59 years old with active or convalescent COVID-19. Material for sequencing was peripheral blood. The CDR3 bases are TGTGCCAGCAGTCCCCGGGACAGGGCCTACGAGCAGTACTTC. Translated: CASSPRDRAYEQYF.